Following are 18 T cell receptor beta chains from one sample sequenced in a study of T-cell reconstitution after alpha-beta-depleted transplantation in children. Molecular barcoding with unique molecular identifiers was used for the TCRbeta library. Each CDR3 protein is one row after TCRdb ran MiXCR on the PCR reads. The sample holds approximately 230,000 distinct CDR3 sequences, under 30% seen once. Sample: PBMCs, taken before TCRalphabeta/CD19-depleted stem cell transplant. These receptors were obtained from a girl aged 2 to 9 with Fanconi anemia, due to receive a stem cell transplant.

This clonotype was observed a handful of times. The rearrangement links TRBV18 to TRBJ2-7, with TRBD1 identical over 8 bases. Germline V CDR1 and CDR2: KGHSH, LQKENI. CDR3 length: 15 amino acids. V lost 0 bases to trimming and J lost 6 bases; unmatched junction nucleotides: 7. CDR3 region: CASSPPQGVNSEQYF. The CDR3 nucleotides are TGTGCCAGCTCACCACCACAGGGGGTAAACTCCGAGCAGTACTTC.

This clonotype was found many times. The CDR3 spells CASSLAGSGYEQYF. CDR3 nucleotides: TGTGCCAGCAGCTTAGCCGGGAGTGGCTACGAGCAGTACTTC. The chain links TRBV7-2 to TRBJ2-7; maybe TRBD2 (6 bases). The CDR3 contains 14 residues. CDR1 is SGHTA, CDR2 FQGNSA, per germline. Trimming left V 0 bases short and J 3 bases short, with 9 bases between.

On this clonotype: A much larger clone lies one base from this, so it may be a read error. The CDR3 nucleotides are TGTGCCAGCAGCTTAACGGACACCGGGGAGCTGTTTTTT. Translated, it gives CASSLTDTGELFF. V usage is TRBV11-2 and J usage is TRBJ2-2; D not resolved. The CDR3 has 13 residues. Trimming left V 2 bases short and J 3 bases short, with 4 bases between. The germline gives CDR1 SGHAT, CDR2 FQNNGV.

This clonotype was counted ten times or more. V is TRBV9 and J is TRBJ2-1; 8 bases fit TRBD2. CDR1 is SGDLS, CDR2 YYNGEE, per germline. There are 14 residues in the CDR3. V shed 0 bases and J 7 bases; nucleotides not matched to a gene: 3. The CDR3 nucleotides read TGTGCCAGCAGCGTAGACGGCGGGAGGAATGAGCAGTTCTTC. Translated: CASSVDGGRNEQFF.

The chain employs TRBV6-1 and TRBJ2-7; D remains ambiguous. V lost 8 bases and J 4 bases, leaving 18 bases between the germline ends. Germline values: CDR1 MNHNS, CDR2 SASEGT. There are 14 residues in the CDR3. DNA for the CDR3: TGTGCCAGCCGGCCTACGTTGGCATATTACGAGCAGTACTTC. As protein: CASRPTLAYYEQYF.

This clonotype was seen a handful of times. The genes are TRBV6-1 and TRBJ1-6; D might be TRBD1 (5 bases). Germline CDR1 is MNHNS and CDR2 is SASEGT. Trimming shortened V by 7 bases and J by 7 bases, and 11 bases separated the two germline ends. CDR3 length equals 13 residues. CDR3 in DNA: TGTGCCAGCACCGGCAGGGACAATTCACCCCTCCACTTT. This encodes CASTGRDNSPLHF.

The chain combines TRBV5-1 with TRBJ2-2; D is uncertain. Trimming took 1 base from V and 6 from J, leaving 7 bases between them. This CDR3 has 13 residues. The germline CDR1 and CDR2 sequences are SGHRS and YFSETQ. In DNA, the CDR3 is TGCGCCAGCAGCTTGTCTAAACCCGGGGAGCTGTTTTTT. This encodes CASSLSKPGELFF.

The V and J genes are TRBV20-1 and TRBJ2-6; tentative D call: TRBD2 (6 bases). The CDR3 contains 15 residues. Trimming took off 5 bases at V and 4 bases at J, with 15 bases between the two ends. Germline lookup yields CDR1 DFQATT and CDR2 SNEGSKA (reference sequence). In nucleotides, the CDR3 is TGCAGTGCTGGGTGGGGGGTCGACGGGGCCAACGTCCTGACTTTC. This gives the protein CSAGWGVDGANVLTF.

This clonotype was found many times. The V gene is TRBV12-3 or TRBV12-4, the J gene TRBJ1-1; D remains unclear. The CDR3 covers 13 residues. V was shortened by 6 bases and J by 1 base, with 9 bases between the two germline ends. The CDR3 nucleotides read TGTGCCAGCAGCCCCGGACCGAACACTGAAGCTTTCTTT. Protein product: CASSPGPNTEAFF.

This sequence joins TRBV20-1 and TRBJ1-1, with 8 bases lining up with TRBD1. CDR1 and CDR2 (germline): DFQATT, SNEGSKA (reference sequence). The CDR3 contains 12 residues. J gave up 8 bases and V 0 bases, and 2 bases lay outside the gene matches. CDR3 loop: CSARDRDREAFF. The CDR3 DNA sequence: TGCAGTGCTAGAGATCGGGACAGGGAAGCTTTCTTT.

Only one count was recorded for this clonotype. V usage is TRBV7-2 and J usage is TRBJ2-7; 7 bases match TRBD1. CDR3 length equals 15 residues. V dropped 1 base and J dropped 2; count of bases not matched to a gene: 5. Germline V gene lookup returns CDR1 SGHTA and CDR2 FQGNSA. In DNA, the CDR3 is TGTGCCAGCAGCTTAGTGGGTAGGGGGCCCTACGAGCAGTACTTC. Residues: CASSLVGRGPYEQYF.

The chain uses TRBV6-1 and TRBJ1-5, with a tentative D call TRBD1 (5 bases). This CDR3 region has 15 residues. Germline V gives CDR1 MNHNS, CDR2 SASEGT. With 1 base removed from V and 7 bases from J, the gap between germline ends came to 14 bases. The CDR3 region has the DNA TGTGCCAGCAGTGAAGGGAGTGGATGGGGCCAGCCCCAGCATTTT. Translated, it gives CASSEGSGWGQPQHF.

On this clonotype itself: A much larger clonotype is one base distant, so this may be a read error. This rearrangement joins TRBV29-1 to TRBJ1-2, with TRBD1 matching over 7 bases. Trimming took 4 bases from V and 8 from J; bases not matched to a gene: 7. Germline assignment: CDR1 SQVTM and CDR2 ANQGSEA. This CDR3 is 12 amino acids long. The CDR3 is CSVGTGPVGYTF. The CDR3 DNA is TGCAGCGTTGGGACAGGACCGGTGGGCTACACCTTC.

This clonotype was recorded at least ten times. V gene TRBV20-1 combines with J gene TRBJ2-3, with D uncertain. V gave up 2 bases and J gave up 1 base, with 10 bases separating them. The CDR3 runs to 14 residues. Germline CDR1 DFQATT, CDR2 SNEGSKA (reference sequence). Written as DNA, the CDR3 is TGCAGTGCTAGAAGCTATCCGGGCACAGATACGCAGTATTTT. This sequence encodes CSARSYPGTDTQYF.

The table lists this clonotype with a few counts. CDR3 DNA sequence: TGTGCCAGCAGCCAAGATCCGGTGGACAGGGGGCCCTCAACGAACACTGAAGCTTTCTTT. Residues: CASSQDPVDRGPSTNTEAFF. The chain has TRBV4-2 and TRBJ1-1, with TRBD1 matching 11 bases. The CDR3 contains 20 residues. Germline CDR1 and CDR2: LGHNA and YNFKEQ. V shed 0 bases and J 1 base; nucleotides not matched to a gene: 13.

The V call is TRBV7-2, the J call TRBJ2-3, with D unresolved. V gave up 7 bases and J gave up 2 bases, with 7 bases separating them. In germline, CDR1 is SGHTA, CDR2 FQGNSA. This CDR3 spans 12 amino acids. For the CDR3, the DNA is TGTACCAGCACTCACGACACAGATACGCAGTATTTT. Amino acids: CTSTHDTDTQYF.

The chain is built from TRBV2 and TRBJ2-5; the D gene is possibly TRBD2 (7 bases). V lost 3 bases to trimming and J lost 6 bases, with 14 bases between them. This CDR3 has 14 residues. CDR1 is SNHLY and CDR2 is FYNNEI in the germline V gene. This chain's CDR3 is CASSEEGGPQTQYF. The CDR3 DNA reads as TGTGCCAGCAGTGAGGAGGGGGGGCCTCAGACCCAGTACTTC. Full variable domain (remainder filled in from reference TRBV2 and TRBJ2-5): EPEVTQTPSHQVTQMGQEVILRCVPISNHLYFYWYRQILGQKVEFLVSFYNNEISEKSEIFDDQFSVERPDGSNFTLKIRSTKLEDSAMYFCASSEEGGPQTQYFGPGTRLLVL.

The chain joins TRBV29-1 to TRBJ1-2; TRBD1 matches at 8 bases. This CDR3 contains 12 residues. The germline gives CDR1 SQVTM, CDR2 ANQGSEA. V dropped 6 bases and J dropped 8; count of bases not matched to a gene: 8. The CDR3 is CSVLQGAGGYTF. In nucleotides, the CDR3 is TGCAGCGTCCTTCAGGGGGCCGGCGGCTACACCTTC.